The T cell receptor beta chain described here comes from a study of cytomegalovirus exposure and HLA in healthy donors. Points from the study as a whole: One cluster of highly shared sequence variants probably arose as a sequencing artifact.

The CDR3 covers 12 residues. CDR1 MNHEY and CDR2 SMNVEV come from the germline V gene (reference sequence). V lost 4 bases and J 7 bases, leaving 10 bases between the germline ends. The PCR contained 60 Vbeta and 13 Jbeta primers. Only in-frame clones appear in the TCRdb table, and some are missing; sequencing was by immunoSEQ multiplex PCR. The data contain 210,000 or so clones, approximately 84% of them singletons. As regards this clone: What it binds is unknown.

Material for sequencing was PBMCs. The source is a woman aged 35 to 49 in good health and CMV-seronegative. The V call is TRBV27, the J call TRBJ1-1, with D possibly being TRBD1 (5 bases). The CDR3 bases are TGTGCCAGCAGTTGGAGGGACGGTGAAGCTTTCTTT. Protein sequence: CASSWRDGEAFF.